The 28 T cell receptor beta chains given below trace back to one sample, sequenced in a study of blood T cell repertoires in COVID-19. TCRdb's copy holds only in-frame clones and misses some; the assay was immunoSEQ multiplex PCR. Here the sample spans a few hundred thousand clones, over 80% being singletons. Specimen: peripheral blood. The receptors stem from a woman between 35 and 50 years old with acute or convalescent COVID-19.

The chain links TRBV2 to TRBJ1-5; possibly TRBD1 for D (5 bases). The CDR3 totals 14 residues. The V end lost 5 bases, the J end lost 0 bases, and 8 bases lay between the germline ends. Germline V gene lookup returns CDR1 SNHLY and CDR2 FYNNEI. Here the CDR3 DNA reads TGTGCCAGCAGTCGGACAACTAGCAATCAGCCCCAGCATTTT. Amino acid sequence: CASSRTTSNQPQHF.

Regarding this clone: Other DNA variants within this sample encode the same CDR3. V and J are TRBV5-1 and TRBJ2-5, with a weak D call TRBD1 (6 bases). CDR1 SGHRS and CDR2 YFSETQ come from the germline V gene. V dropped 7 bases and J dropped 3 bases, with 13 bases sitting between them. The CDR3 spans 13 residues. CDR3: CASSLGGEETQYF. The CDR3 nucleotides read TGCGCCAGCTCCTTAGGGGGAGAAGAGACCCAGTACTTC.

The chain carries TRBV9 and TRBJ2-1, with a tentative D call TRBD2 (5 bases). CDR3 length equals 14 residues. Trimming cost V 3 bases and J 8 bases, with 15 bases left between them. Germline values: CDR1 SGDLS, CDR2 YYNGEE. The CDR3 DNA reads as TGTGCCAGCAGCGGGGGAGAGTTAATATATGAGCAGTTCTTC. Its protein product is CASSGGELIYEQFF.

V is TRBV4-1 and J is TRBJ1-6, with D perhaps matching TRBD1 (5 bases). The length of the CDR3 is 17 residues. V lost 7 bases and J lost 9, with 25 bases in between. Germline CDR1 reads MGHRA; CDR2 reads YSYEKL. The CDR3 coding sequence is TGCGCCAGCACCCCAACCGCCGGGGCGGGGTATGGTTCACCCCTCCACTTT. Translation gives CASTPTAGAGYGSPLHF.

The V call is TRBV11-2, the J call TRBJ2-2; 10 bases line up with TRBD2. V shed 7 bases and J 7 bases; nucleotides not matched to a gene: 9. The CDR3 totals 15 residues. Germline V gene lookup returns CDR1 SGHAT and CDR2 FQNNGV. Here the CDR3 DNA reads TGTGCCAGCACCTTGAGCGGGGGGGCCGGCGGGGAGCTGTTTTTT. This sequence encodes CASTLSGGAGGELFF.

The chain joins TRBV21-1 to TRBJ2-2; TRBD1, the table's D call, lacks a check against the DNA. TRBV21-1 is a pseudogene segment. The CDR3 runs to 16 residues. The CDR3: CASSKDHRGQTGELFF. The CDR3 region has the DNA TGTGCCAGCAGCAAAGACCACAGGGGGCAAACCGGGGAGCTGTTTTTT.

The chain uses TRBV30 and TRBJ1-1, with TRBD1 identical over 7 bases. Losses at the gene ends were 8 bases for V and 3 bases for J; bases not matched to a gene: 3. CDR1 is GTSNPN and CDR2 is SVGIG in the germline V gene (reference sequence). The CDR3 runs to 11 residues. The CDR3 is CASDRDTEAFF. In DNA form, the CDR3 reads TGTGCCAGCGACAGGGACACTGAAGCTTTCTTT. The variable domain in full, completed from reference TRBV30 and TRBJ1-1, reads SQTIHQWPATLVQPVGSPLSLECTVEGTSNPNLYWYRQAAGRGLQLLFYSVGIGQISSEVPQNLSASRPQDRQFILSSKKLLLSDSGFYLCASDRDTEAFFGQGTRLTVV.

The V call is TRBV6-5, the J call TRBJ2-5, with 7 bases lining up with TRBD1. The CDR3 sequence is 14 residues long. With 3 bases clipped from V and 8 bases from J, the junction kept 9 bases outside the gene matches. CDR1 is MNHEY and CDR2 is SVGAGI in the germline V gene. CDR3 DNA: TGTGCCAGCAGTTATCGGGGCGCAGGGGGAACCCAGTACTTC. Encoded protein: CASSYRGAGGTQYF.

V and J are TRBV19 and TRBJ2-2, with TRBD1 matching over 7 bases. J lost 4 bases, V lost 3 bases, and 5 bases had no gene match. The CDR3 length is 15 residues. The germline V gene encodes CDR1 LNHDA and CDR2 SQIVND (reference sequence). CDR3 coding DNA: TGTGCCAGTAGTATCGACAGGGCGATCACCGGGGAGCTGTTTTTT. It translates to CASSIDRAITGELFF.

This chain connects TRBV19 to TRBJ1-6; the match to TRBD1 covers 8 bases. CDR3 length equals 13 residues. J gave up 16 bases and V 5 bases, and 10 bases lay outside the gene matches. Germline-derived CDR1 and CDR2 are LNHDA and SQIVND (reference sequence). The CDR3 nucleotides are TGTGCCAGTAGTCCCCGGGACAGGCAAGAGCTCCACTTT. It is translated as CASSPRDRQELHF.

The CDR3 bases are TGTGCCAGCAGCCTCCAGGGACAGGGGAACTACGAGCAGTACGTC. It translates to CASSLQGQGNYEQYV. The chain employs TRBV2 and TRBJ2-7, with 10 bases matching TRBD1. This CDR3 has 15 residues. The ends lost 6 bases at V and 3 bases at J; junction bases unmatched: 8. Germline V gene sequence: CDR1 SNHLY, CDR2 FYNNEI.

DNA for the CDR3: TGTGCCAGCAGCTTAGGGCAGGGGGCCGGGTACACTGAAGCTTTCTTT. It translates to CASSLGQGAGYTEAFF. The rearrangement joins TRBV11-2 to TRBJ1-1; 8 nucleotides line up with TRBD1. There are 16 residues in the CDR3. Looked up from germline, CDR1 is SGHAT and CDR2 is FQNNGV. The V gene end was trimmed by 1 base and the J gene end by 3 bases; junction bases not matched to a gene: 7.

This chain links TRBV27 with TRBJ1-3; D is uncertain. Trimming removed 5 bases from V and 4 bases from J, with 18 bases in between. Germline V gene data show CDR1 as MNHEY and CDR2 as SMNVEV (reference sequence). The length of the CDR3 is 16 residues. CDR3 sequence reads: CASSPWAEGPGNTIYF. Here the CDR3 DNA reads TGTGCCAGCAGTCCTTGGGCTGAGGGCCCCGGAAACACCATATATTTT.

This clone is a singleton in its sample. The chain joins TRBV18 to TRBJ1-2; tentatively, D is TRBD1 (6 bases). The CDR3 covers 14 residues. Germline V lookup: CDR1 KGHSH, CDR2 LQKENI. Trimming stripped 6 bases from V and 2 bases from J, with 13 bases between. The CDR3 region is CASSAQGTNYGYTF. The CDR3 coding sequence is TGTGCCAGCTCGGCACAGGGTACGAACTATGGCTACACCTTC. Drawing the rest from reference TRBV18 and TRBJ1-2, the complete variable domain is NAGVMQNPRHLVRRRGQEARLRCSPMKGHSHVYWYRQLPEEGLKFMVYLQKENIIDESGMPKERFSAEFPKEGPSILRIQQVVRGDSAAYFCASSAQGTNYGYTFGSGTRLTVV.

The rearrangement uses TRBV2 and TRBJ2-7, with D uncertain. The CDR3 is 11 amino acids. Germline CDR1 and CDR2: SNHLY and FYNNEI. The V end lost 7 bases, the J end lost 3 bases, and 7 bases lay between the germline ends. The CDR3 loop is CASKRSYEQYV. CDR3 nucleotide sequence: TGTGCCAGCAAGAGGAGCTACGAGCAGTACGTC.

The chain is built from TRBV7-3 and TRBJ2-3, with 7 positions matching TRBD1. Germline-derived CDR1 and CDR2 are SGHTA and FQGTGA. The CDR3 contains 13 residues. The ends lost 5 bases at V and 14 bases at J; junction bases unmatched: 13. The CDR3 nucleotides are TGTGCCAGCAGCCAAGTCTCTGAGGGGGCGCGGTATTTT. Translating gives CASSQVSEGARYF. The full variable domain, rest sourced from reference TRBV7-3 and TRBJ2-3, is GAGVSQTPSNKVTEKGKYVELRCDPISGHTALYWYRQSLGQGPEFLIYFQGTGAADDSGLPNDRFFAVRPEGSVSTLKIQRTERGDSAVYLCASSQVSEGARYFGPGTRLTVL.

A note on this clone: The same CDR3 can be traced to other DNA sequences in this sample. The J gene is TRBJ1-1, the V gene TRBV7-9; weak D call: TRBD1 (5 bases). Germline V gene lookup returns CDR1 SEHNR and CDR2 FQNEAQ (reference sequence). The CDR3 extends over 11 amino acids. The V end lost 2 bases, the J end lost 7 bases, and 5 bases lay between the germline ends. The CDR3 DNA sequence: TGTGCCAGCAGCTTAACAGGTGAAGCTTTCTTT. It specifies CASSLTGEAFF.

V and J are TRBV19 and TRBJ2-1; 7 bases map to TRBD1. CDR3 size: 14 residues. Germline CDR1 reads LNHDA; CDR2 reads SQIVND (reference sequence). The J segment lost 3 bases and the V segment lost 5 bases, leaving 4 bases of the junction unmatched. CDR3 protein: CASSLGTVYNEQFF. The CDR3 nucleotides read TGTGCCAGTAGTCTTGGGACAGTCTACAATGAGCAGTTCTTC.

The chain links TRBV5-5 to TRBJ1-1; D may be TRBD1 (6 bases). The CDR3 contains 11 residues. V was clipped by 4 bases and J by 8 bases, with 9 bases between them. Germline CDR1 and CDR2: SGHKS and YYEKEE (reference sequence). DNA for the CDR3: TGTGCCAGCAGCCTCGACAGGGAAGCTTTCTTT. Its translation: CASSLDREAFF.

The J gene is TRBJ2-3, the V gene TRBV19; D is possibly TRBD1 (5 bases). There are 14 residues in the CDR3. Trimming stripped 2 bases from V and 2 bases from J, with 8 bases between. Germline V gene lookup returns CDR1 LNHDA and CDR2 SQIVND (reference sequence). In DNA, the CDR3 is TGTGCCAGTAGTATAAGGGGCTTCACAGATACGCAGTATTTT. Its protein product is CASSIRGFTDTQYF.

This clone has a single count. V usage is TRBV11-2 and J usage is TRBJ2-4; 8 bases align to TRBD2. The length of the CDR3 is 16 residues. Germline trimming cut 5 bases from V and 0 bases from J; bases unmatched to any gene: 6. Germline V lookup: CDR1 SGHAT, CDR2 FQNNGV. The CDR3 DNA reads TGTGCCAGCAGCCTCGGGGGGGGACTAGCCAAAAACATTCAGTACTTC. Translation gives CASSLGGGLAKNIQYF.

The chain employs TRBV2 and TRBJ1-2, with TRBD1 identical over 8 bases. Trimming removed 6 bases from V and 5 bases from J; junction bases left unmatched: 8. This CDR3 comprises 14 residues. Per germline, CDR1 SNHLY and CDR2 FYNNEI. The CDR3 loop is CASRAQGVGYGYTF. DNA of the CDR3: TGTGCCAGCAGGGCACAGGGGGTAGGTTATGGCTACACCTTC.

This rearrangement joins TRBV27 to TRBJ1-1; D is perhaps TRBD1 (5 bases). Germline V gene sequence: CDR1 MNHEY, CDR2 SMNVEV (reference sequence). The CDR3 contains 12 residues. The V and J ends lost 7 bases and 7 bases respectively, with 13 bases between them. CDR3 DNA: TGTGCCAGCATTTCAGGGTACGGTGAAGCTTTCTTT. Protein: CASISGYGEAFF.

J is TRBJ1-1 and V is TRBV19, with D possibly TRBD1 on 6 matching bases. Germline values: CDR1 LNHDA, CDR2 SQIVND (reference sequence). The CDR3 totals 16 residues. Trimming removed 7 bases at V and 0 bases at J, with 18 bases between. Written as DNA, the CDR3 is TGTGCCAGTATAGGGGGTACGGGCAGGGTGAACACTGAAGCTTTCTTT. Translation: CASIGGTGRVNTEAFF.

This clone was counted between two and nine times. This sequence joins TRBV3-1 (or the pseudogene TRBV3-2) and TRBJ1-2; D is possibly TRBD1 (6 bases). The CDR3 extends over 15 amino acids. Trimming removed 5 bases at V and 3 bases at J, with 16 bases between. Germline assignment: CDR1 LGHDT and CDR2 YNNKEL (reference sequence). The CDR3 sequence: CASSDIFSGDYGYTF. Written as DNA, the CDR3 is TGTGCCAGCAGCGACATTTTCTCAGGGGACTATGGCTACACCTTC.

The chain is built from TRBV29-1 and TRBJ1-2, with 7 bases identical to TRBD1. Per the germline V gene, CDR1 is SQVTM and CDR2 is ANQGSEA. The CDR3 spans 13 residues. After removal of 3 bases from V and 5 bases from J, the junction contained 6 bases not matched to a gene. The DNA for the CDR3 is TGCAGCGTTGAGCGACAGGGTAATTATGGCTACACCTTC. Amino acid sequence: CSVERQGNYGYTF.

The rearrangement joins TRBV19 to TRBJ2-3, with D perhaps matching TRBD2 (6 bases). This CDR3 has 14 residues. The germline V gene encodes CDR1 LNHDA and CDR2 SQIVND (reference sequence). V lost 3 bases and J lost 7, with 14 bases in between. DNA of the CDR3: TGTGCCAGTAGTATCCCCGGGGAGGCCCATACGCAGTATTTT. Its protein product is CASSIPGEAHTQYF.

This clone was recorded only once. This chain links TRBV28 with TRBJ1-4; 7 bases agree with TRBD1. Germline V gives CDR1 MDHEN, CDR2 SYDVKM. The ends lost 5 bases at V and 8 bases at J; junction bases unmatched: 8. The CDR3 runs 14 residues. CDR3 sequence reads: CASSRRRGREKLFF. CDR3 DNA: TGTGCCAGCAGTCGCCGTAGGGGGCGGGAAAAACTGTTTTTT.